The source of this TCR beta chain is a study of blood T cell repertoires in COVID-19. Across the study: From the United States, Italy and Spain came samples of acute and convalescent COVID-19.

Here immunoSEQ multiplex PCR was the method, and the copy in TCRdb shows in-frame clones only, minus some. The data contain about 120,000 clones, around nine tenths of them singletons. This CDR3 region has 15 residues. Germline V gene sequence: CDR1 LGHDT, CDR2 YNNKEL (reference sequence). The V and J ends lost 1 base and 8 bases, in that order; junction bases with no gene match: 9. The chain uses TRBV3-1 (or the pseudogene TRBV3-2) and TRBJ2-7; 9 bases are shared with TRBD2. Material for sequencing was peripheral blood. The source is a woman in her forties or fifties with acute or convalescent COVID-19. CDR3 nucleotide sequence: TGTGCCAGCAGCCAAGGGGAAGGCGGGAGGGCTCAGCAGTACTTC. This translates into CASSQGEGGRAQQYF.